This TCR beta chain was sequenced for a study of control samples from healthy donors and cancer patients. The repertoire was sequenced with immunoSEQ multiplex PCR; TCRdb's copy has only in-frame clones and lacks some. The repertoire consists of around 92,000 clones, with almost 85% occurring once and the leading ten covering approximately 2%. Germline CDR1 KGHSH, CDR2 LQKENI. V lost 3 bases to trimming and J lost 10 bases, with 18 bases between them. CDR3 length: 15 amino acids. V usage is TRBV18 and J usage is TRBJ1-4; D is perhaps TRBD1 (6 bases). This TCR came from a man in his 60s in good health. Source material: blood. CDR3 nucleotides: TGTGCCAGCTCACCGACCCTCGAGGGGGGAGGAAAACTGTTTTTT. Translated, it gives CASSPTLEGGGKLFF. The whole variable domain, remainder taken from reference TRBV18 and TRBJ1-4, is NAGVMQNPRHLVRRRGQEARLRCSPMKGHSHVYWYRQLPEEGLKFMVYLQKENIIDESGMPKERFSAEFPKEGPSILRIQQVVRGDSAAYFCASSPTLEGGGKLFFGSGTQLSVL.